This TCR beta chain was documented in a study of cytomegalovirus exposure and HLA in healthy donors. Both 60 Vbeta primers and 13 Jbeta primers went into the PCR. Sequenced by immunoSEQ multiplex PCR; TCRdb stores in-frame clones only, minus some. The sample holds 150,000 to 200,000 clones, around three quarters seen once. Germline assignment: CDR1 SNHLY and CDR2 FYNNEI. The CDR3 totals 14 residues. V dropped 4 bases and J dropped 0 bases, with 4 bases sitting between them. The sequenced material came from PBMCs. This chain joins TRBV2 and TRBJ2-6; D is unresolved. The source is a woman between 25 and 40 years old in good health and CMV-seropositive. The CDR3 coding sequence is TGTGCCAGCAGTGTCAGCTCTGGGGCCAACGTCCTGACTTTC. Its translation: CASSVSSGANVLTF. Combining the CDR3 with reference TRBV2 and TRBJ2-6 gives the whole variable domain EPEVTQTPSHQVTQMGQEVILRCVPISNHLYFYWYRQILGQKVEFLVSFYNNEISEKSEIFDDQFSVERPDGSNFTLKIRSTKLEDSAMYFCASSVSSGANVLTFGAGSRLTVL.